The table lists the clone carrying this T cell receptor beta chain with many counts. What it binds is not known. Sorted cells numbering 20,000 to 1,000,000, with 10%, 30% or 50% RNA, yielded the naive CD8 libraries. The data originate from a study of molecular identifiers for immune sequencing clone quantification. About the study: Four portions were sequenced after RNA from roughly 18,000 or 92,000 naive CD8 cells was split five ways in replicates. Whole-study results and caveats: Clone sizes could be underestimated for highly expanded clones when identical TCR molecules share a barcode. Clones above 20 RNA copies contained over 99% of effector molecules and under 1% of naive molecules.

Germline V gives CDR1 DFQATT, CDR2 SNEGSKA (reference sequence). This CDR3 region has 18 residues. J lost 1 base, V lost 3 bases, and 16 bases had no gene match. One entry per CDR3 protein, called by TCRdb with MiXCR from the PCR reads. The sample shows 300,000 to 350,000 distinct CDR3 sequences, about a fifth of them seen only once. The clonotype was recovered from a human donor in good health. Some libraries in this study had Jurkat cell RNA spiked in. V and J are TRBV20-1 and TRBJ2-3, with TRBD2 matching 7 bases. The sequencing input was naive CD8+ T cells from blood, with Jurkat cell RNA spiked in. Subset specified: FACS-sorted CD8+CD4-CCR7+CD45RA+ naive T cells. The CDR3 sequence: CSASTKRDSRSRTDTQYF. CDR3 bases: TGCAGTGCTAGTACAAAGCGGGATTCAAGGTCACGCACAGATACGCAGTATTTT.